One and the same sample provided the 14 T cell receptor beta chains below, sequenced in a study of T-cell memory formation after mild COVID-19. Each CDR3 protein is one row after TCRdb ran MiXCR on the 5' RACE reads. The repertoire has approximately 30,000 distinct CDR3 sequences, just under 8% of them found once; the top ten carry 25% to 30%. The sample comprised PBMCs or a T cell subset sorted from them (not recorded which). The receptor source for this set is a man younger than 30 who had mild COVID-19 (a few samples of this study predate the infection). Cell type and time point are not known.

This clonotype was counted ten times or more. The chain is built from TRBV20-1 and TRBJ1-5, with a possible D match to TRBD1 (5 bases). Germline V gene data show CDR1 as DFQATT and CDR2 as SNEGSKA (reference sequence). Trimming took off 0 bases at V and 6 bases at J, with 9 bases between the two ends. The CDR3 has 13 residues. The chain's CDR3 is CSAREGLAQPQHF. CDR3 bases: TGCAGTGCTAGAGAGGGGCTAGCTCAGCCCCAGCATTTT.

V gene TRBV29-1 combines with J gene TRBJ2-7; D tentatively fits TRBD1 or TRBD2 (5 bases each). This CDR3 contains 11 residues. The germline V and J ends were trimmed by 6 bases and 2 bases, with 8 bases remaining between them. The germline CDR1 and CDR2 sequences are SQVTM and ANQGSEA. CDR3 protein: CSVGTTYEQYF. CDR3 nucleotides: TGCAGCGTAGGGACGACCTACGAGCAGTACTTC.

This clonotype was seen ten or more times. The V and J genes are TRBV20-1 and TRBJ2-5, with D tentatively TRBD2 (5 bases). V lost 1 base to trimming and J lost 5 bases, with 14 bases between them. Germline V gene lookup returns CDR1 DFQATT and CDR2 SNEGSKA (reference sequence). The CDR3 totals 14 residues. Here the CDR3 reads CSARAIASGETQYF. The CDR3 nucleotides read TGCAGTGCTAGAGCAATAGCGTCGGGGGAGACCCAGTACTTC.

This clonotype has just a few counts. V and J are TRBV5-8 and TRBJ1-5, with D possibly TRBD1 on 5 matching bases. Germline lookup yields CDR1 SGHTS and CDR2 YDEGEE. The V gene lost 3 bases and the J gene lost 0 bases, with 10 bases spanning the gap. The length of the CDR3 is 15 residues. CDR3 amino acids: CASSSRDYSNQPQHF. CDR3 bases: TGTGCCAGCAGCTCCAGGGATTATAGCAATCAGCCCCAGCATTTT.

In this sample, this clonotype turned up many times. The gene calls are TRBV3-1 and TRBJ2-5, with no clear D. The V end lost 1 base, the J end lost 4 bases, and 1 base lay between the germline ends. The CDR3 runs to 11 residues. Per germline, CDR1 LGHDT and CDR2 YNNKEL (reference sequence). CDR3 DNA: TGTGCCAGCAGCCAAGTAGAGACCCAGTACTTC. This codes for CASSQVETQYF.

This clonotype appeared many times. The V gene is TRBV2, the J gene TRBJ2-7, with D unclear. The CDR3 contains 12 residues. Trimming left V 6 bases short and J 6 bases short, with 12 bases between. Germline V lookup: CDR1 SNHLY, CDR2 FYNNEI. As DNA, the CDR3 is TGTGCCAGCAGGGTTGAGGTGGGCGAGCAGTACGTC. Its translation: CASRVEVGEQYV.

This clonotype was seen many times. The CDR3 region has the DNA TGTGCCATCGGGACAGCCCAAGAGACCCAGTACTTC. Protein: CAIGTAQETQYF. The chain links TRBV10-3 to TRBJ2-5, with 7 bases matching TRBD1. Per germline, CDR1 ENHRY and CDR2 SYGVKD. After removal of 8 bases from V and 1 base from J, the junction contained 1 base not matched to a gene. The CDR3 sequence is 12 residues long.

This clonotype was seen many times. This chain uses TRBV20-1 with TRBJ2-3; 7 nucleotides match TRBD2. This CDR3 contains 14 residues. Trimming took 2 bases from V and 1 from J; bases not matched to a gene: 3. Germline CDR1 and CDR2: DFQATT and SNEGSKA (reference sequence). CDR3 region: CSARLGGGTDTQYF. The CDR3 nucleotides read TGCAGTGCTAGATTGGGGGGGGGCACAGATACGCAGTATTTT.

The gene calls are TRBV18 and TRBJ2-7, with 13 bases that match TRBD2. Germline lookup yields CDR1 KGHSH and CDR2 LQKENI. This CDR3 region has 16 residues. The V and J ends lost 3 bases and 2 bases, in that order; junction bases with no gene match: 4. This chain's CDR3 is CASSPPGTSGTYEQYF. The CDR3 coding sequence is TGTGCCAGCTCACCCCCCGGGACTAGCGGGACCTACGAGCAGTACTTC.

There are many counts of this clonotype. The chain is built from TRBV30 and TRBJ2-1; TRBD1 might be the D (6 bases). The V end was cut by 3 bases, the J end by 6 bases, with 9 bases between. Germline V CDR1 and CDR2: GTSNPN, SVGIG (reference sequence). The CDR3 is 12 amino acids. The CDR3 nucleotides are TGTGCCTGGAGCCCAGGGGTCAATGAGCAGTTCTTC. Protein product: CAWSPGVNEQFF.

This clonotype has at least ten counts. This rearrangement joins TRBV20-1 to TRBJ2-7, with D possibly being TRBD1 (6 bases). CDR1 and CDR2 from the germline V gene are DFQATT and SNEGSKA (reference sequence). Trimming removed 3 bases from V and 7 bases from J, with 16 bases in between. CDR3 length equals 13 residues. CDR3 sequence reads: CSASTTGSREQYF. CDR3 DNA sequence: TGCAGTGCTAGTACGACAGGCTCCCGGGAGCAGTACTTC.

This clonotype occurred a few times. The chain combines TRBV7-2 with TRBJ2-2; a possible D gene is TRBD2 (6 bases). CDR3 length: 15 residues. In germline, CDR1 is SGHTA, CDR2 FQGNSA. Trimming took off 4 bases at V and 2 bases at J, with 11 bases between the two ends. In DNA form, the CDR3 reads TGTGCCAGCAGCTCTAGCGCCCTCAACACCGGGGAGCTGTTTTTT. Translated: CASSSSALNTGELFF.

This clonotype was recorded many times. The chain is built from TRBV7-3 and TRBJ2-1, with TRBD2 identical over 7 bases. V dropped 5 bases and J dropped 0; count of bases not matched to a gene: 10. The CDR3 covers 17 residues. Germline V gene data show CDR1 as SGHTA and CDR2 as FQGTGA. The CDR3 is CASSDPAGGGSYNEQFF. In DNA form, the CDR3 reads TGTGCCAGCAGCGATCCCGCAGGCGGGGGCTCCTACAATGAGCAGTTCTTC.

This clonotype has a handful of counts. The chain carries TRBV7-6 and TRBJ2-5, with TRBD2 identical over 9 bases. The CDR3 spans 15 residues. The junction had 10 bases not matched to a gene; V was cut back by 4 bases and J by 7 bases. Germline values: CDR1 SGHVS, CDR2 FNYEAQ. CDR3 sequence (DNA): TGTGCCAGCAGCTCAACACTCCTTAGCGGGGGGACCCAGTACTTC. It is translated as CASSSTLLSGGTQYF.